This T cell receptor beta chain was identified during a study of shared clonotypes between healthy human individuals. Background on the study: CD8 memory received one plate per donor, CD8 naive two, CD4 memory three and CD4 naive three.

Memory CD4+ cells were the fraction left after CD45RA+ naive selection. The CDR3 consists of 14 residues. The V end lost 3 bases, the J end lost 0 bases, and 8 bases lay between the germline ends. Germline CDR1 is SGHRS and CDR2 is YFSETQ. Profiling relied on immunoSEQ multiplex PCR, and the TCRdb table lists in-frame clones only, not all of them. This sample yields about 2.4 million clones, of which approximately 93% are seen a single time; about 0.38% belongs to the top ten. General observations from the study: Across four donors, naive CD4 shared roughly 5%, naive CD8 more than 3%, memory CD4 2.3%, memory CD8 roughly 0.37%. Among donors, sharing of clonotypes was expected to be affected by sequencing depth.

Details on this clone: The target antigen is unknown. The same CDR3 can be traced to other DNA sequences in this sample.

This TCR derives from a man between 18 and 35 years old in good health. Some clones in this sample may be carry-over from other donors' samples. The chain combines TRBV5-1 with TRBJ2-3; D unresolved. The sequenced material came from naive CD4+ T cells from PBMCs. Described subset: CD45RA+ positively selected. The CDR3 reads CASSSGTSTDTQYF. The CDR3 nucleotides are TGCGCCAGCAGCTCGGGTACTAGCACAGATACGCAGTATTTT.